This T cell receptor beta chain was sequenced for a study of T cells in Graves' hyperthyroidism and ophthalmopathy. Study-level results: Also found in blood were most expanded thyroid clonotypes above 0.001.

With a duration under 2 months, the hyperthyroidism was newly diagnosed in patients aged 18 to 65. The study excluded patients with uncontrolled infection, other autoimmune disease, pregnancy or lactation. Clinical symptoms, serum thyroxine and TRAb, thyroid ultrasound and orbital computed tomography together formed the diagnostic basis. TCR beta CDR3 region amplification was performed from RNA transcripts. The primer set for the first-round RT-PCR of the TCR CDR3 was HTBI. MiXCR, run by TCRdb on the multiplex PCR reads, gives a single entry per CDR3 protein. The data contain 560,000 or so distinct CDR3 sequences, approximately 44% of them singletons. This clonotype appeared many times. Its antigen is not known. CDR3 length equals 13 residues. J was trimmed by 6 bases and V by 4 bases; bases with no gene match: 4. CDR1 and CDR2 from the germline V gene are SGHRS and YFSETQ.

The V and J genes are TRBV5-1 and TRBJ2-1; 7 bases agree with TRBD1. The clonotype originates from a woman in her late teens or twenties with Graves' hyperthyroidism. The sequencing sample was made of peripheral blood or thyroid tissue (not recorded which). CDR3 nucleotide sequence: TGCGCCAGCAGCCAAGGGGACAGCAATGAGCAGTTCTTC. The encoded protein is CASSQGDSNEQFF.